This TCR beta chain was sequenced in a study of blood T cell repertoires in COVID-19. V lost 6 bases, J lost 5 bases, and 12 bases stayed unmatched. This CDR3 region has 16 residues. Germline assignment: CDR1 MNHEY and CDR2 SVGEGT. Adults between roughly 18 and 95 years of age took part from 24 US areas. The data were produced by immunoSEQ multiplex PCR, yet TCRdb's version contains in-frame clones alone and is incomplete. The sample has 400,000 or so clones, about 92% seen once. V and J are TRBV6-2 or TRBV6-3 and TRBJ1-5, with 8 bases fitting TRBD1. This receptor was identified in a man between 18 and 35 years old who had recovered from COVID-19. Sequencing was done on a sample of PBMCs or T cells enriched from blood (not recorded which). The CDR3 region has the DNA TGTGCCAGCAGCCCTAGCCGAGGACAGGGCTATCAGCCCCAGCATTTT. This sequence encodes CASSPSRGQGYQPQHF.